The next 22 T cell receptor beta chains were all read from a single sample in a study of persistence of HIV-infected CD4 T cells. Their specific antigens are unknown. Lysates of CMV-infected fibroblasts at approximately 9.4 ug/mL stimulated these cells. CD4+ T cells upregulating both CD40 ligand and CD69 were sorted as responding cells. The immunoSEQ assay was version 4, run in survey mode. Profiling relied on immunoSEQ multiplex PCR, and the TCRdb table lists in-frame clones only, not all of them. The sample lists approximately 20,000 clones, approximately 80% seen once, with roughly 7% in the top ten. The sequences come from CD4+ T cells sorted from PBMCs after roughly 19-hour stimulation, collected from a patient who received antiretroviral therapy. Receptor source: an adult man with HIV who was CMV-seropositive.

The rearrangement links TRBV2 to TRBJ2-3; D is uncertain. Germline V gene data show CDR1 as SNHLY and CDR2 as FYNNEI. V was cut by 1 base and J by 10 bases, with 6 bases left in between. CDR3 length equals 11 residues. The CDR3 loop is CASSEGYSQYF. The DNA of the CDR3 is TGTGCCAGCAGTGAAGGGTACTCGCAGTATTTT.

The chain uses TRBV12-3 or TRBV12-4 and TRBJ1-1; weak D call: TRBD1 (5 bases). The CDR3 is 11 amino acids. V dropped 3 bases and J dropped 10 bases, with 9 bases sitting between them. CDR3 sequence reads: CASSFSGLAFF. CDR3 DNA sequence: TGTGCCAGCAGTTTTTCAGGGCTAGCTTTCTTT.

This rearrangement joins TRBV2 to TRBJ1-5; no reliable D call. V was shortened by 2 bases and J by 0 bases, with 5 bases between the two germline ends. The CDR3 extends over 14 amino acids. The V gene's germline CDR1 is SNHLY and CDR2 FYNNEI. The CDR3 sequence is CASSEQYSNQPQHF. CDR3 coding DNA: TGTGCCAGCAGTGAACAGTATAGCAATCAGCCCCAGCATTTT.

With respect to this clone: Additional DNA sequences in this sample encode the identical CDR3. The CDR3 reads CASSQAGSNQPQHF. The CDR3 nucleotides read TGTGCCAGCAGCCAAGCGGGTAGCAATCAGCCCCAGCATTTT. The V and J genes are TRBV3-1 (or the pseudogene TRBV3-2) and TRBJ1-5; D is undetermined. Germline lookup yields CDR1 LGHDT and CDR2 YNNKEL (reference sequence). The CDR3 is made up of 14 amino acids. V was pared by 1 base and J by 0 bases, with 4 bases between.

CDR3 region: CASSFQGWDTEAFF. CDR3 DNA: TGTGCCAGCAGCTTCCAGGGGTGGGACACTGAAGCTTTCTTT. The V and J genes are TRBV7-3 and TRBJ1-1, with a tentative D call TRBD1 (6 bases). The germline gives CDR1 SGHTA, CDR2 FQGTGA. The V gene lost 3 bases and the J gene lost 3 bases, with 11 bases spanning the gap. The CDR3 is 14 amino acids.

This CDR3 is CAISPHSNTGELFF. The CDR3 nucleotides are TGTGCCATCAGCCCTCATTCAAACACCGGGGAGCTGTTTTTT. The chain carries TRBV10-3 and TRBJ2-2, with unresolved D. Trimming took 6 bases from V and 2 from J, leaving 10 bases between them. This CDR3 comprises 14 residues. The germline gives CDR1 ENHRY, CDR2 SYGVKD.

The chain uses TRBV6-5 and TRBJ1-2; D is unclear. Trimming took 8 bases from V and 3 from J, leaving 13 bases between them. Germline values: CDR1 MNHEY, CDR2 SVGAGI. CDR3 length: 13 amino acids. The CDR3 reads CASLGVGDYGYTF. In DNA form, the CDR3 reads TGTGCCAGCTTAGGAGTAGGAGACTATGGCTACACCTTC.

J is TRBJ1-3 and V is TRBV19; D remains unclear. V gave up 1 base and J gave up 3 bases, with 10 bases separating them. CDR3 length equals 15 residues. Germline CDR1 is LNHDA and CDR2 is SQIVND (reference sequence). The DNA of the CDR3 is TGTGCCAGTAGTATAGCCCCCGACGGTGGAAACACCATATATTTT. This sequence encodes CASSIAPDGGNTIYF.

The rearrangement links TRBV18 to TRBJ1-3, with a possible D match to TRBD1 (5 bases). The CDR3 contains 16 residues. Germline assignment: CDR1 KGHSH and CDR2 LQKENI. V lost 3 bases and J lost 0, with 12 bases in between. The CDR3 DNA follows: TGTGCCAGCTCACCGGTACAGGAACGCTCTGGAAACACCATATATTTT. As protein: CASSPVQERSGNTIYF. Using reference TRBV18 and TRBJ1-3 for the parts outside the CDR3, the full variable domain is NAGVMQNPRHLVRRRGQEARLRCSPMKGHSHVYWYRQLPEEGLKFMVYLQKENIIDESGMPKERFSAEFPKEGPSILRIQQVVRGDSAAYFCASSPVQERSGNTIYFGEGSWLTVV.

The genes are TRBV7-9 and TRBJ1-6, with unresolved D. CDR1 is SEHNR and CDR2 is FQNEAQ in the germline V gene (reference sequence). Trimming stripped 5 bases from V and 7 bases from J, with 9 bases between. The length of the CDR3 is 13 residues. The CDR3 is CASSTARNSPLHF. CDR3 DNA sequence: TGTGCCAGCAGCACCGCCCGGAATTCACCCCTCCACTTT.

This clone has a single count. V gene TRBV19 combines with J gene TRBJ1-6; 12 bases line up with TRBD1. Germline CDR1 is LNHDA and CDR2 is SQIVND (reference sequence). The CDR3 consists of 21 residues. V lost 4 bases and J lost 0; bases outside the gene matches: 13. The CDR3, as DNA: TGTGCCAGTAGTAGGCGGCCGGGACAGGGGGCCTCTAGCTCCTATAATTCACCCCTCCACTTT. This encodes CASSRRPGQGASSSYNSPLHF.

The rearrangement joins TRBV9 to TRBJ1-4; D remains unclear. The CDR3 contains 15 residues. V lost 4 bases and J 2 bases, leaving 12 bases between the germline ends. Germline V gene data show CDR1 as SGDLS and CDR2 as YYNGEE. The CDR3 reads CASSFSGSTNEKLFF. For the CDR3, the DNA is TGTGCCAGCAGCTTCTCTGGCTCGACTAATGAAAAACTGTTTTTT.

This chain links TRBV28 with TRBJ2-3, with unresolved D. The CDR3 contains 14 residues. V dropped 3 bases and J dropped 4 bases, with 11 bases sitting between them. Germline lookup yields CDR1 MDHEN and CDR2 SYDVKM. The CDR3 DNA reads TGTGCCAGCAGTTTGGGCAGTTCCCCAGATACGCAGTATTTT. Protein: CASSLGSSPDTQYF.

A single count supports this clone. V usage is TRBV29-1 and J usage is TRBJ1-1; D unclear. Germline CDR1 and CDR2: SQVTM and ANQGSEA. Trimming removed 5 bases at V and 1 base at J, with 8 bases between. The CDR3 length is 12 residues. CDR3 amino acids: CSVSFTNTEAFF. CDR3 nucleotide sequence: TGCAGCGTTTCGTTTACGAACACTGAAGCTTTCTTT.

The chain joins TRBV19 to TRBJ1-3; D unresolved. Germline V gene sequence: CDR1 LNHDA, CDR2 SQIVND (reference sequence). The length of the CDR3 is 13 residues. The V and J ends lost 4 bases and 3 bases respectively, with 7 bases between them. In DNA, the CDR3 is TGTGCCAGTAGTAGGACGGTTGGAAACACCATATATTTT. Encoded protein: CASSRTVGNTIYF. Full variable domain (outside the CDR3, taken from reference TRBV19 and TRBJ1-3): DGGITQSPKYLFRKEGQNVTLSCEQNLNHDAMYWYRQDPGQGLRLIYYSQIVNDFQKGDIAEGYSVSREKKESFPLTVTSAQKNPTAFYLCASSRTVGNTIYFGEGSWLTVV.

The genes are TRBV6-5 and TRBJ1-4; TRBD1 agrees at 8 bases. The CDR3 has 15 residues. Germline lookup yields CDR1 MNHEY and CDR2 SVGAGI. V shed 4 bases, J shed 5 bases, and the junction held 6 bases outside the gene matches. In DNA, the CDR3 is TGTGCCAGCAGTTTTCAGGGGGCAGTGAATGAAAAACTGTTTTTT. Translation gives CASSFQGAVNEKLFF.

V and J are TRBV6-5 and TRBJ2-6; D gene uncertain. The germline V and J ends were trimmed by 2 bases and 2 bases, with 1 base remaining between them. This CDR3 is 13 amino acids long. Germline lookup yields CDR1 MNHEY and CDR2 SVGAGI. In DNA form, the CDR3 reads TGTGCCAGCAGTTACCCTGGGGCCAACGTCCTGACTTTC. Its protein is CASSYPGANVLTF.

The J gene is TRBJ1-1, the V gene TRBV7-2; no clear D gene. V gave up 3 bases and J gave up 4 bases, with 18 bases separating them. Germline CDR1 reads SGHTA; CDR2 reads FQGNSA. This CDR3 comprises 16 residues. Here the CDR3 reads CASSFLGQYGGTEAFF. The CDR3 bases are TGTGCCAGCAGCTTCCTAGGCCAATACGGCGGCACTGAAGCTTTCTTT.

The DNA for the CDR3 is TGTGCCAGCAGCTTGGGACCAACAGATACGCAGTATTTT. It specifies CASSLGPTDTQYF. The chain links TRBV5-4 to TRBJ2-3; D remains unclear. There are 13 residues in the CDR3. Germline V gene sequence: CDR1 SGHNT, CDR2 YYREEE (reference sequence). The ends were cut back, 0 bases at V and 3 bases at J, with 5 bases in the middle.

The V gene is TRBV7-2, the J gene TRBJ1-1, with D uncertain. Germline-derived CDR1 and CDR2 are SGHTA and FQGNSA. The CDR3 has 14 amino acids. The germline V and J ends were trimmed by 4 bases and 6 bases, with 15 bases remaining between them. The CDR3: CASSSFQVVAEAFF. The CDR3 coding sequence is TGTGCCAGCAGCTCGTTCCAGGTTGTAGCTGAAGCTTTCTTT.

The chain joins TRBV7-9 to TRBJ2-5; D call uncertain. V was pared by 3 bases and J by 5 bases, with 7 bases between. Germline loops: CDR1 SEHNR, CDR2 FQNEAQ (reference sequence). The CDR3 is 12 amino acids. CDR3 loop: CASSLMGETQYF. The CDR3 nucleotides are TGTGCCAGCAGCTTGATGGGGGAGACCCAGTACTTC.

The chain employs TRBV7-9 and TRBJ1-5, with a possible D match to TRBD1 (5 bases). The germline V gene encodes CDR1 SEHNR and CDR2 FQNEAQ (reference sequence). Between the trimmed V and J ends, which lost 5 bases and 0 bases, there was a span of 11 bases. The CDR3 is 15 residues long. CDR3 DNA: TGTGCCAGCAGCCCCGGGGGGAATAGCAATCAGCCCCAGCATTTT. Its protein product is CASSPGGNSNQPQHF.